This TCR beta chain was captured by sequencing in a study of T cells in Graves' hyperthyroidism and ophthalmopathy. Across the study: Pretreatment peripheral blood was obtained at initial diagnosis. The study, taken as a whole, reports: Within blood appeared most thyroid clonotypes that had expanded above 0.001.

Comment on this clonotype: The antigen is undetermined. A clone one base away is much larger, so this may be a read error.

Amplification yielded TCR beta CDR3 regions, with RNA transcripts as the source. HTBI primers were the set used in a first-round RT-PCR of the TCR CDR3. TCRdb re-derived calls from the multiplex PCR reads in MiXCR, one entry per CDR3 protein. The sample lists around 600,000 distinct CDR3 sequences; 12% to 15% were seen once. The sequence was obtained from a woman aged 18-29 years with Graves' ophthalmopathy. Source material: blood.

This CDR3 is CASSLGSRVGDYTF. In nucleotides, the CDR3 is TGTGCCAGCAGCTTGGGCAGCAGGGTAGGGGACTACACCTTC. The chain uses TRBV11-2 and TRBJ1-2; maybe TRBD1 (5 bases). This CDR3 is 14 amino acids long. Germline V CDR1 and CDR2: SGHAT, FQNNGV. The ends were cut back, 3 bases at V and 10 bases at J, with 18 bases in the middle.